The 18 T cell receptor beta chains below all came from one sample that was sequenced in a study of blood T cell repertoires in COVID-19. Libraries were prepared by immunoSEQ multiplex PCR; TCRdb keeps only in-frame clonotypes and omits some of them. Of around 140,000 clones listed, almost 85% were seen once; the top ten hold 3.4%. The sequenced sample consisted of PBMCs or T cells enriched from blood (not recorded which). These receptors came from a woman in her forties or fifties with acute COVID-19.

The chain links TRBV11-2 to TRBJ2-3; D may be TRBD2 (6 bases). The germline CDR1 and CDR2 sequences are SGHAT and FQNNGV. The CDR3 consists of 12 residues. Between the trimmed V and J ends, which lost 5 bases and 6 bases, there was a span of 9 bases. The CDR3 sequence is CASSKAGDTQYF. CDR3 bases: TGTGCCAGCAGCAAAGCGGGCGATACGCAGTATTTT. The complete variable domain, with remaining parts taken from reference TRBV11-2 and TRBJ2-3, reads EAGVAQSPRYKIIEKRQSVAFWCNPISGHATLYWYQQILGQGPKLLIQFQNNGVVDDSQLPKDRFSAERLKGVDSTLKIQPAKLEDSAVYLCASSKAGDTQYFGPGTRLTVL.

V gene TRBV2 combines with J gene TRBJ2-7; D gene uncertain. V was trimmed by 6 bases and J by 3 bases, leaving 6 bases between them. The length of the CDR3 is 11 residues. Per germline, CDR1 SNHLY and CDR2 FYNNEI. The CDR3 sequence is CASSLSYEQYF. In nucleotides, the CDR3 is TGTGCCAGCAGCCTGAGCTACGAGCAGTACTTC. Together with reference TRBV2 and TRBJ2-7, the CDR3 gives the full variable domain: EPEVTQTPSHQVTQMGQEVILRCVPISNHLYFYWYRQILGQKVEFLVSFYNNEISEKSEIFDDQFSVERPDGSNFTLKIRSTKLEDSAMYFCASSLSYEQYFGPGTRLTVT.

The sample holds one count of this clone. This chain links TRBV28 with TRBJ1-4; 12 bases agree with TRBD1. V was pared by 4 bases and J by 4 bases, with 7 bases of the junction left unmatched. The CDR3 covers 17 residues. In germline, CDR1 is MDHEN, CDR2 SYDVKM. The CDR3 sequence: CASSSGQGAEGNEKLFF. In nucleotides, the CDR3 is TGTGCCAGCAGTTCGGGACAGGGGGCTGAGGGTAATGAAAAACTGTTTTTT.

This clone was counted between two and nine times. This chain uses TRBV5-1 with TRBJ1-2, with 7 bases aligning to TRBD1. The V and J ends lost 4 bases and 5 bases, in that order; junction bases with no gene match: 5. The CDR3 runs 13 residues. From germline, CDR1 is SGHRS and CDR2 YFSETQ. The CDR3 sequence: CASSPGQPYGYTF. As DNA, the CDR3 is TGCGCCAGCAGCCCGGGACAGCCATATGGCTACACCTTC.

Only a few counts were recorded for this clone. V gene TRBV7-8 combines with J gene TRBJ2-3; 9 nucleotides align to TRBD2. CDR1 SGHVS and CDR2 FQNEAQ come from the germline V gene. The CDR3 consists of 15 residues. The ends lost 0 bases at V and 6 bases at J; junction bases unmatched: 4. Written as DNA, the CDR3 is TGTGCCAGCAGCTTAGCTAGCGGGAGATCGGATACGCAGTATTTT. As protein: CASSLASGRSDTQYF.

The CDR3 DNA reads TGTGCCAGCAGCGCAGGAGGGCAGTATAATTCACCCCTCCACTTT. This codes for CASSAGGQYNSPLHF. The chain is built from TRBV9 and TRBJ1-6; no clear D gene. V gave up 3 bases and J gave up 4 bases, with 11 bases separating them. Germline V gene data show CDR1 as SGDLS and CDR2 as YYNGEE. The length of the CDR3 is 15 residues.

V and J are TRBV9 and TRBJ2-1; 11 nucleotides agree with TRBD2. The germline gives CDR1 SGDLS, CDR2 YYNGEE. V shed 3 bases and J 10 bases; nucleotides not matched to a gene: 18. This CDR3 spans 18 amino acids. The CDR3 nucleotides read TGTGCCAGCAGCGCAGACCTGAAGGCTAGCGGGAGGTTAGGAGAGCAGTTCTTC. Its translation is CASSADLKASGRLGEQFF.

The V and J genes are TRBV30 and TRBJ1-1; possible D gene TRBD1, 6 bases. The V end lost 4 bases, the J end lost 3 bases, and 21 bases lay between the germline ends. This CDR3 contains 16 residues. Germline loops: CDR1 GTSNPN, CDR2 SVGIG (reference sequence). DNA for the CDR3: TGTGCCTGGAAAACGAAGGGGGGTCGGGGGGACACTGAAGCTTTCTTT. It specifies CAWKTKGGRGDTEAFF.

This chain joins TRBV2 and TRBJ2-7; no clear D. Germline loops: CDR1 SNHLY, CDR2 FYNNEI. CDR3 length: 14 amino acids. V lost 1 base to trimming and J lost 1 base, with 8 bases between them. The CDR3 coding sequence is TGTGCCAGCAGTGAAGTTGGCCAGTCCTACGAGCAGTACTTC. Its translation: CASSEVGQSYEQYF.

CDR3 DNA sequence: TGTGCCAGCACCCTCGCGGCCCAGAATGAGCAGTTCTTC. This codes for CASTLAAQNEQFF. The V and J genes are TRBV11-3 and TRBJ2-1; no clear D gene. This CDR3 contains 13 residues. The V gene lost 7 bases and the J gene lost 7 bases, with 14 bases spanning the gap. The germline CDR1 and CDR2 sequences are SGHNT and YENEEA.

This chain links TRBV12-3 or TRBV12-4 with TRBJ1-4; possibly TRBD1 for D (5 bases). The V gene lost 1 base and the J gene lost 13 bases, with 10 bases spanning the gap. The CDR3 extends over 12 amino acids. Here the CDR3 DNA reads TGTGCCAGCAGTTTAGGTCGGGGGGTACTGTTTTTT. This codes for CASSLGRGVLFF.

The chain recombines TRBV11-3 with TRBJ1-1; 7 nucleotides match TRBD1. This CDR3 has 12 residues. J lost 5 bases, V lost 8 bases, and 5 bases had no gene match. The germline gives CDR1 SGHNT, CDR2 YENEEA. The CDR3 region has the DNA TGTGCCAGCCGGGCAGGGGGAACTGAAGCTTTCTTT. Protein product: CASRAGGTEAFF.

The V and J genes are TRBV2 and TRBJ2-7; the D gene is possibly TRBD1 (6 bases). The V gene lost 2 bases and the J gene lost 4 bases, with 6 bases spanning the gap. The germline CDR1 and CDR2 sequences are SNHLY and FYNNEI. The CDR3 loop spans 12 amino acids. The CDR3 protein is CASSEQGYEQYF. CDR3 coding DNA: TGTGCCAGCAGTGAACAGGGGTACGAGCAGTACTTC.

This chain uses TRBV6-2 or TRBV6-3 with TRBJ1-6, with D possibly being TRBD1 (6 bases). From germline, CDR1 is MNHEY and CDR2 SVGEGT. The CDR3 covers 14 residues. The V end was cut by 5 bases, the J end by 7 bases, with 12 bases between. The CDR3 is CASSPTGRNSPLHF. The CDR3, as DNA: TGTGCCAGCAGTCCGACAGGCCGGAATTCACCCCTCCACTTT.

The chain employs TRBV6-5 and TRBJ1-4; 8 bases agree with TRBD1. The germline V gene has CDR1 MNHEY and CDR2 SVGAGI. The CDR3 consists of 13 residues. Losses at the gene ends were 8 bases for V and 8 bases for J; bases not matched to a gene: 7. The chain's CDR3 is CASGQGTREKLFF. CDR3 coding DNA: TGTGCCAGCGGACAGGGCACGAGGGAAAAACTGTTTTTT.

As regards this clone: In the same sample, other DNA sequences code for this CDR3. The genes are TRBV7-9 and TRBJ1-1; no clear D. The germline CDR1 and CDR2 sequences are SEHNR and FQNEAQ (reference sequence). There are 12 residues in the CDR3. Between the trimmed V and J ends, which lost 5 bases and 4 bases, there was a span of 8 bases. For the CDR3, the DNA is TGTGCCAGCAGCACCCGGGGCACTGAAGCTTTCTTT. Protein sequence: CASSTRGTEAFF.

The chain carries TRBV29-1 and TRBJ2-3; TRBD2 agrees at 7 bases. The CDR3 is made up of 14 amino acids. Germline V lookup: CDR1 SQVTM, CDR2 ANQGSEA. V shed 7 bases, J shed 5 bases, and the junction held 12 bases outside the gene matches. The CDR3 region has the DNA TGCAGCGCCAGACTAGCTCTCCGGAGAGATACGCAGTATTTT. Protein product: CSARLALRRDTQYF.

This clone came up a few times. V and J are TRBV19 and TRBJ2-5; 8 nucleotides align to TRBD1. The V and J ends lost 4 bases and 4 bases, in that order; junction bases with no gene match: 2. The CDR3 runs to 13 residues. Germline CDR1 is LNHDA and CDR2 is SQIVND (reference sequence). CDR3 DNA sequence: TGTGCCAGTAGTAGAACAGGGGGAGAGACCCAGTACTTC. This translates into CASSRTGGETQYF. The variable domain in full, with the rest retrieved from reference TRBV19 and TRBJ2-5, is DGGITQSPKYLFRKEGQNVTLSCEQNLNHDAMYWYRQDPGQGLRLIYYSQIVNDFQKGDIAEGYSVSREKKESFPLTVTSAQKNPTAFYLCASSRTGGETQYFGPGTRLLVL.